This paragraph reports one T cell receptor beta chain. Antigen unknown. The data belong to a study of cytomegalovirus exposure and HLA in healthy donors. Study-level results: Per a later analysis, under 20,000 TCR beta sequences showed association with HLA alleles at 0.05 false discovery rate.

Primers: 60 Vbeta forward and 13 Jbeta reverse. Profiling relied on immunoSEQ multiplex PCR, and the TCRdb table lists in-frame clones only, not all of them. The data contain some 70,000 clones, roughly three quarters of them singletons. Trimming took off 4 bases at V and 0 bases at J, with 10 bases between the two ends. From germline, CDR1 is GTSNPN and CDR2 SVGIG (reference sequence). The CDR3 is made up of 14 amino acids. Sequenced input: PBMCs. This chain links TRBV30 with TRBJ2-1; D perhaps matches TRBD2 (5 bases). The sequence came from a man younger than 30 in good health and CMV-seronegative. DNA of the CDR3: TGTGCCTGGAATAAGGGAGTCTCCTACAATGAGCAGTTCTTC. It yields the protein CAWNKGVSYNEQFF.